This TCR beta chain originates from a study of read filtering for tumor transcriptome and immune sequencing. The library was built from roughly 400 ng RNA with molecular barcoded adaptors for alpha/delta and beta/gamma chains. TCRdb processed the reads anew with MiXCR; each CDR3 protein has one entry. Among 39,000 or so distinct CDR3 sequences, roughly 13% were seen once, and the ten largest hold approximately 30%. This clonotype was detected ten times or more. The germline V gene has CDR1 DFQATT and CDR2 SNEGSKA (reference sequence). The CDR3 has 12 amino acids. J was trimmed by 10 bases and V by 6 bases; bases with no gene match: 5.

This clonotype originated in a donor at least 40 years old with multiple myeloma. Sequencing input: a population of CD138-negative cells sorted from bone marrow. The chain joins TRBV20-1 to TRBJ2-1; TRBD2 agrees at 11 bases. In DNA form, the CDR3 reads TGCAGTGCACCTGGGACTAGCGGCGAGCAGTTCTTC. Amino acids: CSAPGTSGEQFF.